The present entry profiles one TCR beta chain with its context. Its target antigen remains unknown. No base quality values were provided; no much bigger clone lies one nucleotide off. All donors were healthy Caucasians. Using Miltenyi CD45RO+ enrichment and human naive T-cell isolation kits, memory (CD45RO+) and naive T cells were isolated from PBMC. Libraries came from 5' RACE. The reads were generated on an Illumina HiSeq 2000. Template switching introduced a universal primer binding site; the final cDNA contained a unique molecular identifier, enabling accurate counting of TCR cDNA molecules. Specific primers in the conserved constant-segment region were used to synthesize first-strand cDNA for TCR alpha and beta chains. To control for contamination, every cDNA library was double barcoded, receiving both a SMART-Mk sample barcode and Illumina barcodes. TruSeq adapter sequences along with Illumina sample barcodes were introduced in two successive PCR steps. Sequencing of the TCR alpha and beta cDNA libraries was done on the Illumina HiSeq platform using custom primers. Turning to the authors' computational methods: Unique molecular identifiers were extracted from raw reads with MiGEC, and CDR3 positions were determined with MiXCR. For each individual, recombination models were inferred using an EM algorithm with the repgenHMM and IGoR tools. The tcR package in R was used for shared clonotype analysis, with sharing normalized by the product of cloneset sizes. To study raw recombination without the effects of thymic and clonal selection, out-of-frame nonproductive sequences were analyzed. The public sequencing data were trimmed at Q25 with fastp and processed into clonotypes with MiXCR by TCRdb, which kept only in-frame beta chains. Each record represents a unique CDR3 protein, reported with the most common genes and DNA among its rows. TCRdb's processing, not the study's, gives the V and J calls here. The sample has about 220,000 distinct CDR3 sequences on record, roughly 10% of them singletons. The top ten constitute around 5% of the sample.

The sample comes from a study of identical twins (dated by TCRdb to 2016 to 2017). Broadly, across the study: TCR alpha and beta repertoires from monozygotic twins, unrelated adults of various ages and cord blood were deep-sequenced to test whether fetal clonotypes persist. Replicate twin experiments were performed at different times using different library preparation protocols to rule out contamination. What the research found in general, with its limitations: Because the same donors could not be followed over many years, the conclusions relied on cross-sectional statistical analysis. In monozygotic twins, recombination models systematically underestimated out-of-frame TCR alpha sharing, but the models matched the sharing seen between unrelated individuals. Compared with coincidental sharing between unrelated individuals, out-of-frame TCR alpha sequences shared between twins showed an excess of sequences with low generation probability. Abundant cord blood beta clonotypes carried fewer insertions; young adult naive repertoires showed a weaker similar trend, while memory repertoires showed none. Zero-insertion analyses could be partly confounded by invariant T cells such as MAIT and iNKT, although diverse VJ usage argued against such confounding for most clonotypes. A weaker excess of twin sharing was found in beta out-of-frame sequences because the signal-to-noise ratio was lowered by fewer shared sequences.

Clipping removes 0 bases from V and 2 bases from J, with 7 as the unmatched junction base count. CDR1 and CDR2 are read off the germline V gene as SGHDN and FVKESK. The CDR3 covers 19 residues, taking in both the cysteine and the phenylalanine. Solely the CDR3 DNA is kept, with 57 bases framed from the first base. The sequenced sample consisted of memory (CD45RO+) T cells sorted from blood. The cell subset or site label here, explained by the study, means: CD45RO+ enriched T cells. This clonotype was obtained from a woman aged 18 to 35 in good health. Rearrangement joined TRBV14 to TRBJ2-1; TRBD2 aligns with 13 central bases. This receptor carries the CDR3 CASSQEASTSGRAYNEQFF. The DNA sequence is TGTGCCAGCAGCCAAGAAGCCTCCACTAGCGGGAGGGCCTACAATGAGCAGTTCTTC.